This TCR beta chain derives from a study of blood T cell repertoires in COVID-19. Overall study: Acute and convalescent COVID-19 specimens originated in the United States, Italy and Spain.

Germline assignment: CDR1 SGHTA and CDR2 FQGTGA. V lost 5 bases to trimming and J lost 4 bases, with 15 bases between them. This CDR3 has 14 residues. Authors' processing steps: Estimates of nucleated cell counts were drawn from the amplification of reference gene primers. Data came from immunoSEQ multiplex PCR; TCRdb stores just in-frame clones and leaves some out. V and J calls plus clone size are reproduced from that table; the DNA served to infer D and trimming. The sample consists of 95,000 to 150,000 clones, 79% of them appearing once. This clone occurred a few times. The clonotype originates from a man aged 35-49 years with active or convalescent COVID-19. The chain joins TRBV7-3 to TRBJ2-7; D possibly corresponds to TRBD1 (5 bases). The source material was peripheral blood. CDR3 residues: CASSRTRSSYEQYF. In DNA, the CDR3 is TGTGCCAGCAGCCGGACACGGAGTTCTTACGAGCAGTACTTC.